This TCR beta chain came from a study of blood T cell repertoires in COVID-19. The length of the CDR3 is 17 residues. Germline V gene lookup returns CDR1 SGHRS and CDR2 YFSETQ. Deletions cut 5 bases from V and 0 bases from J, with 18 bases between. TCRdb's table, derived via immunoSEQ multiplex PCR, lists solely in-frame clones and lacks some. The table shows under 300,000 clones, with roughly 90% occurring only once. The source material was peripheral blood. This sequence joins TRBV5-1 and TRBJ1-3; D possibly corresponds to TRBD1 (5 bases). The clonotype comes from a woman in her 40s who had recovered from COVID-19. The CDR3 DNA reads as TGCGCCAGCAGGCGGGAAGGGACTCAAGGCTCTGGAAACACCATATATTTT. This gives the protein CASRREGTQGSGNTIYF.